This passage covers 28 T cell receptor beta chains from one sample sequenced in a study of CD8 T cells in Susac syndrome. Reverse transcription of roughly 0.45 to 1 ug RNA used random hexamers. TCRdb used MiXCR to reprocess the immunoSEQ multiplex PCR reads, holding one entry per CDR3 protein. The sample lists about 430,000 distinct CDR3 sequences, 85% to 90% occurring once. The sample consisted of CD8+ T cells from PBMCs. The receptors here all came from a human donor with multiple sclerosis.

This clonotype showed up just a few times. The chain recombines TRBV6-5 with TRBJ2-7; the match to TRBD2 covers 9 bases. Trimming at V came to 4 bases and at J to 5 bases, leaving 12 bases not matched to a gene. There are 16 residues in the CDR3. The germline gives CDR1 MNHEY, CDR2 SVGAGI. The CDR3 protein is CASSSNGGLAAHEQYF. The CDR3 nucleotides read TGTGCCAGCAGTTCCAACGGGGGACTAGCAGCCCACGAGCAGTACTTC.

The rearrangement links TRBV2 to TRBJ2-7; a possible D gene is TRBD2 (6 bases). CDR3 length equals 14 residues. Trimming pared 0 bases from V and 0 bases from J, leaving 6 bases between. Germline V gene sequence: CDR1 SNHLY, CDR2 FYNNEI. For the CDR3, the DNA is TGTGCCAGCAGTGAAGCGACTAGCTCCTACGAGCAGTACTTC. It translates to CASSEATSSYEQYF.

This chain connects TRBV9 to TRBJ2-7, with D maybe TRBD2 (6 bases). The V gene lost 4 bases and the J gene lost 0 bases, with 17 bases spanning the gap. Germline V gene sequence: CDR1 SGDLS, CDR2 YYNGEE. This CDR3 is 16 amino acids long. The CDR3 spells CASSPGGRSRSYEQYF. For the CDR3, the DNA is TGTGCCAGCAGCCCCGGAGGGAGGAGCCGCTCCTACGAGCAGTACTTC.

This clonotype was observed a few times. This chain joins TRBV4-1 and TRBJ1-1; D is possibly TRBD1 (5 bases). There are 16 residues in the CDR3. Looked up from germline, CDR1 is MGHRA and CDR2 is YSYEKL. The ends were cut back, 1 base at V and 1 base at J, with 13 bases in the middle. Written as DNA, the CDR3 is TGCGCCAGCAGCCAAGCGTGGGGAGGGGAGAACACTGAAGCTTTCTTT. Amino acid sequence: CASSQAWGGENTEAFF.

The chain joins TRBV5-1 to TRBJ2-6; D not certain. The CDR3 has 16 amino acids. Trimming pared 7 bases from V and 0 bases from J, leaving 14 bases between. Per germline, CDR1 SGHRS and CDR2 YFSETQ. CDR3 protein: CASVLGPSSGANVLTF. In DNA, the CDR3 is TGCGCCAGCGTTTTAGGACCTTCCTCTGGGGCCAACGTCCTGACTTTC.

This clonotype was seen only once. This chain joins TRBV5-1 and TRBJ2-3; 10 bases fit TRBD2. This CDR3 comprises 16 residues. CDR1 SGHRS and CDR2 YFSETQ come from the germline V gene. V lost 1 base to trimming and J lost 3 bases; unmatched junction nucleotides: 5. The DNA for the CDR3 is TGCGCCAGCAGCTTGAATAGCGGGGGGTTTACAGATACGCAGTATTTT. This sequence encodes CASSLNSGGFTDTQYF.

This sequence joins TRBV6-5 and TRBJ2-2; TRBD1 might be the D (5 bases). V shed 7 bases and J shed 1 base, with 7 bases lying between them. The CDR3 length is 13 residues. The germline gives CDR1 MNHEY, CDR2 SVGAGI. CDR3 nucleotide sequence: TGTGCCAGCATAGGGGAGAACACCGGGGAGCTGTTTTTT. Residues: CASIGENTGELFF.

V and J are TRBV28 and TRBJ2-7; D perhaps matches TRBD2 (5 bases). Germline V gives CDR1 MDHEN, CDR2 SYDVKM. This CDR3 contains 13 residues. Trimming removed 4 bases from V and 3 bases from J, with 10 bases in between. CDR3 sequence (DNA): TGTGCCAGCAGTTACGGACTTGGCTACGAGCAGTACTTC. Translating it yields CASSYGLGYEQYF.

The V call is TRBV6-1, the J call TRBJ1-5; D gene uncertain. Germline V CDR1 and CDR2: MNHNS, SASEGT. V was cut by 6 bases and J by 2 bases, with 11 bases left in between. CDR3 size: 14 residues. CDR3 region: CASSLGSGNQPQHF. The CDR3 DNA sequence: TGTGCCAGCAGCCTCGGGAGTGGCAATCAGCCCCAGCATTTT.

In its sample, this clonotype was seen a few times. The chain couples TRBV27 to TRBJ1-1; D is possibly TRBD1 (5 bases). The CDR3 has 14 amino acids. V gave up 6 bases and J gave up 2 bases, with 13 bases separating them. In germline, CDR1 is MNHEY, CDR2 SMNVEV (reference sequence). For the CDR3, the DNA is TGTGCCAGCAGCCCCCAGGGTTCAAACACTGAAGCTTTCTTT. Translation: CASSPQGSNTEAFF.

V is TRBV27 and J is TRBJ2-7, with 9 bases that match TRBD1. CDR1 is MNHEY and CDR2 is SMNVEV in the germline V gene (reference sequence). The CDR3 covers 17 residues. With V trimmed by 4 bases and J by 3 bases, 13 bases remained unmatched. Here the CDR3 reads CASSWGQGTSFRYEQYF. The CDR3 DNA sequence: TGTGCCAGCAGTTGGGGACAGGGCACTTCCTTTCGCTACGAGCAGTACTTC.

The V call is TRBV20-1, the J call TRBJ2-3; 13 bases match TRBD2. This CDR3 comprises 16 residues. V lost 0 bases to trimming and J lost 4 bases; unmatched junction nucleotides: 4. Germline V lookup: CDR1 DFQATT, CDR2 SNEGSKA (reference sequence). DNA of the CDR3: TGCAGTGCTAGAGACCCGACTAGCGGGAGGTCAGATACGCAGTATTTT. Residues: CSARDPTSGRSDTQYF.

This chain uses TRBV13 with TRBJ1-1; a possible D gene is TRBD1 (5 bases). The germline V gene has CDR1 PRHDT and CDR2 FYEKMQ (reference sequence). The CDR3 has 16 residues. V lost 1 base and J lost 5, with 17 bases in between. CDR3 DNA sequence: TGTGCCAGCAGCTTAGCCCCGGGGACGTCAGGGACTGAAGCTTTCTTT. Protein: CASSLAPGTSGTEAFF.

CDR3 bases: TGTGCCAGCAGTTACGGGTACCGGTACGAGCAGTACTTC. Translated: CASSYGYRYEQYF. The chain links TRBV6-5 to TRBJ2-7; D not resolved. V was pared by 2 bases and J by 4 bases, with 9 bases between. This CDR3 contains 13 residues. The germline gives CDR1 MNHEY, CDR2 SVGAGI.

The chain joins TRBV20-1 to TRBJ2-1; 7 bases agree with TRBD2. Germline V gene lookup returns CDR1 DFQATT and CDR2 SNEGSKA (reference sequence). This CDR3 spans 18 amino acids. Trimming cost V 3 bases and J 4 bases; bases outside gene matches: 18. CDR3 DNA: TGCAGTGCTAGTACAAAGGAATTTAGCGGGCCTATTTACAATGAGCAGTTCTTC. This translates into CSASTKEFSGPIYNEQFF.

V usage is TRBV5-1 and J usage is TRBJ1-1; 7 bases are shared with TRBD1. The CDR3 consists of 14 residues. Germline assignment: CDR1 SGHRS and CDR2 YFSETQ. V lost 4 bases, J lost 1 base, and 4 bases stayed unmatched. The CDR3 DNA reads TGCGCCAGCAGCGGACGACAGGGGAACACTGAAGCTTTCTTT. Translation gives CASSGRQGNTEAFF.

The CDR3 nucleotides are TGTGCCAGCAGTCCCACCTCAACGAGGGAGACCCAGTACTTC. Translating it yields CASSPTSTRETQYF. The genes are TRBV12-3 or TRBV12-4 and TRBJ2-5, with D uncertain. CDR3 length: 14 residues. V dropped 5 bases and J dropped 5 bases, with 15 bases sitting between them.

The V gene is TRBV2, the J gene TRBJ2-1, with 9 bases lining up with TRBD2. CDR1 and CDR2 (germline): SNHLY, FYNNEI. V was clipped by 4 bases and J by 7 bases; unmatched bases: 8. This CDR3 spans 15 amino acids. The CDR3 DNA follows: TGTGCCAGCAGTGTTCTTAGCGGGAGTTATAATGAGCAGTTCTTC. This gives the protein CASSVLSGSYNEQFF.

The genes are TRBV5-1 and TRBJ1-1; tentative D call: TRBD1 (6 bases). V lost 0 bases and J 5 bases, leaving 11 bases between the germline ends. Looked up from germline, CDR1 is SGHRS and CDR2 is YFSETQ. The CDR3 has 14 amino acids. CDR3 residues: CASSLAGEGTEAFF. DNA for the CDR3: TGCGCCAGCAGCTTGGCAGGGGAGGGTACTGAAGCTTTCTTT.

CDR3 DNA sequence: TGTGCCAGCAGCTTAAGGCCCCTACTAGCGGGAGGGACCGATACGCAGTATTTT. This gives the protein CASSLRPLLAGGTDTQYF. The chain is built from TRBV7-3 and TRBJ2-3; 13 bases agree with TRBD2. J lost 6 bases, V lost 1 base, and 10 bases had no gene match. Germline V gene sequence: CDR1 SGHTA, CDR2 FQGTGA. The CDR3 has 18 amino acids.

The rearrangement uses TRBV5-5 and TRBJ2-7; possibly TRBD1 for D (5 bases). The germline V gene has CDR1 SGHKS and CDR2 YYEKEE (reference sequence). CDR3 length: 16 amino acids. V was clipped by 7 bases and J by 5 bases, with 25 bases between them. CDR3 DNA: TGTGCCAGCTCCCCTGGATACGACGAACAGGTCCACGAGCAGTACTTC. It yields the protein CASSPGYDEQVHEQYF.

The chain recombines TRBV5-4 with TRBJ2-5, with D perhaps TRBD2 (5 bases). Per the germline V gene, CDR1 is SGHNT and CDR2 is YYREEE (reference sequence). V gave up 4 bases and J gave up 6 bases, with 13 bases separating them. This CDR3 is built from 13 residues. Written as DNA, the CDR3 is TGTGCCAGCAGCCCGGGGAATAGTCAGACCCAGTACTTC. It yields the protein CASSPGNSQTQYF. The complete variable domain, with remaining parts taken from reference TRBV5-4 and TRBJ2-5, reads ETGVTQSPTHLIKTRGQQVTLRCSSQSGHNTVSWYQQALGQGPQFIFQYYREEENGRGNFPPRFSGLQFPNYSSELNVNALELDDSALYLCASSPGNSQTQYFGPGTRLLVL.

In DNA, the CDR3 is TGCAGTGCTCCTTCCTATGGCTACACCTTC. Amino acids: CSAPSYGYTF. The V and J genes are TRBV20-1 and TRBJ1-2, with D unresolved. Germline lookup yields CDR1 DFQATT and CDR2 SNEGSKA (reference sequence). Trimming cost V 5 bases and J 4 bases, with 5 bases left between them. The CDR3 covers 10 residues.

The chain couples TRBV13 to TRBJ2-3, with D perhaps assigned TRBD1 or TRBD2 (5 bases each). The germline CDR1 and CDR2 sequences are PRHDT and FYEKMQ (reference sequence). This CDR3 is 16 amino acids long. The germline V and J ends were trimmed by 3 bases and 6 bases, with 19 bases remaining between them. The CDR3 sequence: CASSFHLGPTRDTQYF. In DNA form, the CDR3 reads TGTGCCAGCAGCTTCCACTTGGGACCGACACGGGATACGCAGTATTTT.

This chain uses TRBV7-9 with TRBJ2-7; no clear D gene. Germline V gene data show CDR1 as SEHNR and CDR2 as FQNEAQ (reference sequence). Trimming removed 2 bases at V and 3 bases at J, with 11 bases between. The CDR3 runs 14 residues. The chain's CDR3 is CASSLRIDGYEQYF. CDR3 in DNA: TGTGCCAGCAGCTTAAGGATCGACGGCTACGAGCAGTACTTC.

The chain recombines TRBV12-3 or TRBV12-4 with TRBJ2-2; D possibly corresponds to TRBD2 (5 bases). CDR3 length: 12 amino acids. V lost 8 bases and J lost 5, with 9 bases in between. CDR3 protein: CASERGTGELFF. As DNA, the CDR3 is TGTGCCAGCGAAAGAGGGACCGGGGAGCTGTTTTTT.

The chain joins TRBV6-1 to TRBJ2-1, with D hard to call. Germline V gene data show CDR1 as MNHNS and CDR2 as SASEGT. V was trimmed by 2 bases and J by 4 bases, leaving 3 bases between them. The CDR3 covers 12 residues. In DNA form, the CDR3 reads TGTGCCAGCAGTGAACGGTACAATGAGCAGTTCTTC. The encoded protein is CASSERYNEQFF.

The CDR3 region is CAWSARTGSSYEQYF. CDR3 DNA: TGTGCCTGGAGTGCTAGGACAGGGAGCTCCTACGAGCAGTACTTC. The V gene is TRBV30, the J gene TRBJ2-7; 8 nucleotides align to TRBD1. This CDR3 contains 15 residues. Germline V gene sequence: CDR1 GTSNPN, CDR2 SVGIG (reference sequence). The V and J ends lost 1 base and 0 bases, in that order; junction bases with no gene match: 5.